This T cell receptor (beta chain) was captured in a study of cytomegalovirus exposure and HLA in healthy donors. Points from the study as a whole: A later analysis reportedly found fewer N-insertions in an Asian-associated ancestry cluster than the approximately 660-donor mean. Productive status was seen about 87% or about 30% of the time for most TCR beta V segments in an earlier analysis.

Germline CDR1 MDHEN, CDR2 SYDVKM. The CDR3 is made up of 15 amino acids. Losses at the gene ends were 6 bases for V and 3 bases for J; bases not matched to a gene: 6. As concerns this clone: Its target is not known.

The PCR made use of 60 Vbeta and 13 Jbeta primers. Generated by immunoSEQ multiplex PCR, the TCRdb table keeps only in-frame clones and is missing some. The sample has 120,000 to 150,000 clones; the top ten hold around 1.7%. This TCR was recovered from a woman between 50 and 59 years old in good health and CMV-seronegative. The sample taken for sequencing was PBMCs. The rearrangement joins TRBV28 to TRBJ2-1; 9 bases map to TRBD1. The CDR3 coding sequence is TGTGCCAGCAGCACCACAGGGGGCGGCTACAATGAGCAGTTCTTC. Translation: CASSTTGGGYNEQFF.